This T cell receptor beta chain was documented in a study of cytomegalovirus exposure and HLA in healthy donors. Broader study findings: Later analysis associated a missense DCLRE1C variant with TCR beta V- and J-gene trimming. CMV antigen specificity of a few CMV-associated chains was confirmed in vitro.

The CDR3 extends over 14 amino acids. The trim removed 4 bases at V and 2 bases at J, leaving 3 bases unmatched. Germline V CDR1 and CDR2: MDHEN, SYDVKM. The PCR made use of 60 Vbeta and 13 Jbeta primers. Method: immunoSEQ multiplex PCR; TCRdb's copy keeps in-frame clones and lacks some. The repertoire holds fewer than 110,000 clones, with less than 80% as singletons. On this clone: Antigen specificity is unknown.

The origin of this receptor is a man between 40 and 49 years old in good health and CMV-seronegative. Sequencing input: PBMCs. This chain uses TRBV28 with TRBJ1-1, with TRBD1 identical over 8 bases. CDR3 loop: CASSSPGGNTEAFF. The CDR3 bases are TGTGCCAGCAGTTCCCCAGGGGGCAACACTGAAGCTTTCTTT.